The 21 T cell receptor beta chains presented below share a single source sample, sequenced in a study of T cell responses to AZD1222 COVID-19 vaccine. The assay was immunoSEQ multiplex PCR, and TCRdb's table has in-frame clones only and misses some. In the table there are about 84,000 clones, 80% to 90% of which are singletons. The material sequenced was peripheral blood, taken 28 days after the second AZD1222 dose. Receptor source: an adult who received the AZD1222 COVID-19 vaccine.

V and J are TRBV19 and TRBJ2-7; TRBD2 aligns across 7 bases. In germline, CDR1 is LNHDA, CDR2 SQIVND (reference sequence). With V trimmed by 3 bases and J by 0 bases, 11 bases remained unmatched. This CDR3 has 17 residues. The chain's CDR3 is CASSIPLRGGSSYEQYF. The CDR3 coding sequence is TGTGCCAGTAGTATCCCTCTAAGGGGAGGGAGCTCCTACGAGCAGTACTTC.

V gene TRBV2 combines with J gene TRBJ1-3; 7 nucleotides match TRBD1. The V gene's germline CDR1 is SNHLY and CDR2 FYNNEI. The CDR3 extends over 15 amino acids. The junction had 5 bases not matched to a gene; V was cut back by 6 bases and J by 0 bases. The CDR3 spells CASRPDRPSGNTIYF. The CDR3 DNA sequence: TGTGCCAGCAGACCGGACAGGCCCTCTGGAAACACCATATATTTT.

This clone has only one observation. The gene calls are TRBV12-3 or TRBV12-4 and TRBJ1-1; no clear D. Trimming stripped 6 bases from V and 1 base from J, with 9 bases between. The CDR3 is 13 amino acids. CDR3 amino acids: CASRRTGNTEAFF. CDR3 in DNA: TGTGCCAGCAGACGGACGGGGAACACTGAAGCTTTCTTT.

This clone was seen only a few times. The chain carries TRBV24-1 and TRBJ2-1; TRBD1 matches 7 bases. V lost 5 bases, J lost 7 bases, and 4 bases stayed unmatched. The germline V gene has CDR1 KGHDR and CDR2 SFDVKD. The CDR3 extends over 13 amino acids. The DNA of the CDR3 is TGTGCCACCAGTGGACAGGGTGTGAATGAGCAGTTCTTC. It specifies CATSGQGVNEQFF.

J is TRBJ2-4 and V is TRBV19; D not certain. The CDR3 covers 14 residues. V was clipped by 5 bases and J by 9 bases, with 17 bases between them. Per germline, CDR1 LNHDA and CDR2 SQIVND (reference sequence). Here the CDR3 reads CASSFVDPTGIQYF. The CDR3 DNA follows: TGTGCCAGTAGTTTCGTCGACCCAACTGGCATTCAGTACTTC.

The chain uses TRBV11-3 and TRBJ1-2; 10 nucleotides match TRBD1. J gave up 4 bases and V 4 bases, and 0 bases lay outside the gene matches. Germline V gene lookup returns CDR1 SGHNT and CDR2 YENEEA. CDR3 length equals 13 residues. CDR3 amino acids: CASSWTGGYGYTF. The CDR3 nucleotides are TGTGCCAGCAGCTGGACAGGGGGCTATGGCTACACCTTC.

The genes are TRBV13 and TRBJ2-7; possibly TRBD1 for D (6 bases). The CDR3 runs 14 residues. V lost 5 bases and J 2 bases, leaving 13 bases between the germline ends. Germline loops: CDR1 PRHDT, CDR2 FYEKMQ (reference sequence). In DNA form, the CDR3 reads TGTGCCAGCAGCACTGGGACAATTACCTACGAGCAGTACTTC. Translating gives CASSTGTITYEQYF.

This clone was picked up one time. CDR3 DNA: TGCGCCAGCAGCTTGACCGGGACAGGGGTGGAGACCCAGTACTTC. Translating gives CASSLTGTGVETQYF. This chain connects TRBV5-1 to TRBJ2-5; the match to TRBD1 covers 10 bases. CDR1 and CDR2 from the germline V gene are SGHRS and YFSETQ. V shed 1 base and J 5 bases; nucleotides not matched to a gene: 5. CDR3 length: 15 residues.

V usage is TRBV4-3 and J usage is TRBJ1-4, with unresolved D. There are 14 residues in the CDR3. CDR1 is LGHNA, CDR2 YSLEER, per germline. Trimming pared 3 bases from V and 4 bases from J, leaving 9 bases between. CDR3 amino acids: CASSHQDDNEKLFF. The CDR3 DNA reads as TGCGCCAGCAGCCATCAGGATGATAATGAAAAACTGTTTTTT.

The chain joins TRBV6-5 to TRBJ1-5; 8 bases line up with TRBD1. Per germline, CDR1 MNHEY and CDR2 SVGAGI. The CDR3 runs to 14 residues. With 6 bases clipped from V and 5 bases from J, the junction kept 6 bases outside the gene matches. The CDR3 coding sequence is TGTGCCAGCAGAGGACAGGGTCCGTATCAGCCCCAGCATTTT. Its protein product is CASRGQGPYQPQHF.

The V call is TRBV7-2, the J call TRBJ1-1; D gene unclear. V lost 1 base and J 1 base, leaving 4 bases between the germline ends. This CDR3 spans 13 amino acids. Germline CDR1 and CDR2: SGHTA and FQGNSA. Here the CDR3 DNA reads TGTGCCAGCAGCTTAGGCCAGAACACTGAAGCTTTCTTT. This sequence encodes CASSLGQNTEAFF. The full variable domain, in which reference TRBV7-2 and TRBJ1-1 provide the parts outside the CDR3, is GAGVSQSPSNKVTEKGKDVELRCDPISGHTALYWYRQSLGQGLEFLIYFQGNSAPDKSGLPSDRFSAERTGGSVSTLTIQRTQQEDSAVYLCASSLGQNTEAFFGQGTRLTVV.

The chain recombines TRBV7-8 with TRBJ2-7, with no clear D. Trimming pared 1 base from V and 0 bases from J, leaving 10 bases between. This CDR3 spans 15 amino acids. CDR1 is SGHVS and CDR2 is FQNEAQ in the germline V gene. CDR3 amino acids: CASSLVFSSSYEQYF. For the CDR3, the DNA is TGTGCCAGCAGCTTAGTTTTCTCTAGCTCCTACGAGCAGTACTTC.

The CDR3 bases are TGTGCCAGCAGTCCCGGGACATCGGAGACCCAGTACTTC. Its protein is CASSPGTSETQYF. The V call is TRBV3-1 (or the pseudogene TRBV3-2), the J call TRBJ2-5, with D possibly TRBD1 on 6 matching bases. This CDR3 contains 13 residues. Trimming removed 6 bases from V and 5 bases from J, with 13 bases in between. Germline V CDR1 and CDR2: LGHDT, YNNKEL (reference sequence).

The chain couples TRBV19 to TRBJ1-6; weak D call: TRBD1 (6 bases). The germline gives CDR1 LNHDA, CDR2 SQIVND (reference sequence). V was clipped by 5 bases and J by 10 bases, with 18 bases between them. The CDR3 runs 15 residues. The CDR3 nucleotides read TGTGCCAGTAGTCCACCTACAGGGATGGGGTCACCCCTCCACTTT. This gives the protein CASSPPTGMGSPLHF.

The V and J genes are TRBV9 and TRBJ2-3; D perhaps matches TRBD2 (5 bases). Trimming took off 3 bases at V and 4 bases at J, with 15 bases between the two ends. The CDR3 totals 15 residues. Germline-derived CDR1 and CDR2 are SGDLS and YYNGEE. The CDR3 coding sequence is TGTGCCAGCAGCGCTCGGCCGGACTTGGCAGATACGCAGTATTTT. Protein product: CASSARPDLADTQYF.

V and J are TRBV9 and TRBJ1-1; 8 bases fit TRBD1. Germline trimming cut 5 bases from V and 5 bases from J; bases unmatched to any gene: 11. Germline V gene data show CDR1 as SGDLS and CDR2 as YYNGEE. This CDR3 contains 15 residues. The CDR3 reads CASSQRTGYMTEAFF. The CDR3 nucleotides are TGTGCCAGCAGTCAACGGACAGGGTATATGACTGAAGCTTTCTTT.

The rearrangement uses TRBV9 and TRBJ1-3; the D gene is possibly TRBD1 (6 bases). This CDR3 comprises 14 residues. In germline, CDR1 is SGDLS, CDR2 YYNGEE. Trimming stripped 3 bases from V and 0 bases from J, with 7 bases between. CDR3 DNA sequence: TGTGCCAGCAGCGAGGGGGGCTCTGGAAACACCATATATTTT. It encodes CASSEGGSGNTIYF.

The J gene is TRBJ1-1, the V gene TRBV6-2 or TRBV6-3, with a tentative D call TRBD1 (6 bases). Trimming stripped 2 bases from V and 11 bases from J, with 18 bases between. CDR1 is MNHEY, CDR2 SVGEGT, per germline. CDR3 size: 14 residues. This CDR3 is CASSYLPGAQGAFF. The DNA for the CDR3 is TGTGCCAGCAGTTACCTTCCGGGGGCCCAGGGGGCTTTCTTT.

The chain couples TRBV29-1 to TRBJ1-4, with TRBD1 identical over 8 bases. Germline assignment: CDR1 SQVTM and CDR2 ANQGSEA. The CDR3 sequence is 14 residues long. Germline trimming cut 4 bases from V and 7 bases from J; bases unmatched to any gene: 8. This chain's CDR3 is CSVARAGGSEKLFF. The CDR3 nucleotides read TGCAGCGTTGCCCGGGCAGGGGGCAGTGAAAAACTGTTTTTT.

The genes are TRBV19 and TRBJ1-1; 8 nucleotides agree with TRBD1. The CDR3 covers 18 residues. CDR1 is LNHDA and CDR2 is SQIVND in the germline V gene (reference sequence). The J segment lost 1 base and the V segment lost 6 bases, leaving 16 bases of the junction unmatched. Here the CDR3 DNA reads TGTGCCAGTAGGATGAGTAGAGTGGGACAGGCCTGGAACACTGAAGCTTTCTTT. It encodes CASRMSRVGQAWNTEAFF.

This rearrangement joins TRBV18 to TRBJ1-5; TRBD1 aligns across 9 bases. With 6 bases clipped from V and 2 bases from J, the junction kept 5 bases outside the gene matches. Looked up from germline, CDR1 is KGHSH and CDR2 is LQKENI. This CDR3 comprises 15 residues. CDR3 in amino acids: CASSEDRGGNQPQHF. CDR3 nucleotides: TGTGCCAGCTCCGAGGACAGGGGTGGCAATCAGCCCCAGCATTTT.